This T cell receptor (beta chain) was identified during a study of fetal regulatory T cell absence and autoimmunity. With regard to this clone: Its antigen remains unknown. Other DNA sequences within the sample encode an identical CDR3.

Data came from immunoSEQ multiplex PCR; TCRdb stores just in-frame clones and leaves some out. In the table there are tens of thousands of clones, roughly 80% of which are singletons. Study-wide points: Cord blood and pancreas showed broadly similar TRB gene family usage. Antigen-driven pancreatic autoimmunity before birth in IPEX was inferred from oligoclonal enrichment. Compared with cord blood, pancreas showed oligoclonal TCR enrichment, some clones over 85-fold.

The junction had 1 base not matched to a gene; V was cut back by 2 bases and J by 3 bases. The CDR3 covers 13 residues. Germline V gene data show CDR1 as SGHNT and CDR2 as YYREEE (reference sequence). Material: cord blood. The chain recombines TRBV5-4 with TRBJ1-2; TRBD1 matches 7 bases. This receptor was obtained from a newborn boy with IPEX syndrome. The CDR3 here is CASSLDRDYGYTF. CDR3 in DNA: TGTGCCAGCAGCTTAGACAGGGACTATGGCTACACCTTC.